The T cell receptor beta chain under discussion was sequenced for a study of beta chain features in type 1 diabetes. Germline V gene data show CDR1 as SGHTA and CDR2 as FQGNSA. This CDR3 contains 15 residues. Trimming shortened V by 5 bases and J by 2 bases, and 13 bases separated the two germline ends. TCRB transcripts that were expressed got sequenced, as all of the isolated RNA had been reverse transcribed. Assay used: immunoSEQ multiplex PCR; TCRdb lists only in-frame clones, some missing. The sample gives 120,000 to 150,000 clones, around 51% of which show up once; around 0.43% is in the top ten.

Input material: Tregs from blood. This chain connects TRBV7-2 to TRBJ1-3; D is perhaps TRBD1 (6 bases). This receptor was identified in a man aged 18 to 35 in good health. CDR3 sequence: CASSQFRGTGNTIYF. Written as DNA, the CDR3 is TGTGCCAGCAGCCAATTCAGGGGAACTGGAAACACCATATATTTT.